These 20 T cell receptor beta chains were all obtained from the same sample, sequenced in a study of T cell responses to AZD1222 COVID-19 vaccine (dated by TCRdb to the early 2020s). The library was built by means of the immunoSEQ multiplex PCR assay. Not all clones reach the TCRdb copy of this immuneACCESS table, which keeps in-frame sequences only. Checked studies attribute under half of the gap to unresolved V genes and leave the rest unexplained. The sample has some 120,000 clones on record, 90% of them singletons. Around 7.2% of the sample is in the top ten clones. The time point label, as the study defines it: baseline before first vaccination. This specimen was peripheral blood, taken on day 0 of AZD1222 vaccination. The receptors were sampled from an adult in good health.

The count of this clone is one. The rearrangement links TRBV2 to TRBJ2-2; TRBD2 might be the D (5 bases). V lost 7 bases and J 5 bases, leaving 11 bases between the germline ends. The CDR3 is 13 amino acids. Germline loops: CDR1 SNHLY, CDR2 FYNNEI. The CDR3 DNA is TGTGCCAGCACCAAGACGGGGACCGGGGAGCTGTTTTTT. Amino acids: CASTKTGTGELFF.

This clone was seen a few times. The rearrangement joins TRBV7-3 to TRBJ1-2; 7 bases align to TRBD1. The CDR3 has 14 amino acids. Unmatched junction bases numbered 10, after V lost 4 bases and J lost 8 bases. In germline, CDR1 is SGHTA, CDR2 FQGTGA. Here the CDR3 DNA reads TGTGCCAGCAGCTCGGACAGGCCCGGAAGCGGCTACACCTTC. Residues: CASSSDRPGSGYTF.

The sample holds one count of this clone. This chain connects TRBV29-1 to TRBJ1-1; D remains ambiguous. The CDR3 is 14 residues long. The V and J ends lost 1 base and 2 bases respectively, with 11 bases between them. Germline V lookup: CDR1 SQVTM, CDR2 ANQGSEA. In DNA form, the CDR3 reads TGCAGCGTTGAAGCGAACAGCCCCAACACTGAAGCTTTCTTT. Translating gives CSVEANSPNTEAFF.

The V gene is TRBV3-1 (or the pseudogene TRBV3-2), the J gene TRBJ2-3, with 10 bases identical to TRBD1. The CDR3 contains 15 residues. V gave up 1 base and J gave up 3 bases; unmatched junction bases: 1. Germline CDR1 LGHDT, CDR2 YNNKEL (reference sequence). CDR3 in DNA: TGTGCCAGCAGCCAAGGGGGACAGGGGACAGATACGCAGTATTTT. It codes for CASSQGGQGTDTQYF.

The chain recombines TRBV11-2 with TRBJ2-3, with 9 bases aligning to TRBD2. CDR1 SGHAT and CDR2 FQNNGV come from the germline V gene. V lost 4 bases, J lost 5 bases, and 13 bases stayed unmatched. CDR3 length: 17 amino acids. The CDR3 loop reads CASSSGARLAELDTQYF. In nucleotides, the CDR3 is TGTGCCAGCAGCTCCGGGGCTCGACTAGCGGAACTAGATACGCAGTATTTT.

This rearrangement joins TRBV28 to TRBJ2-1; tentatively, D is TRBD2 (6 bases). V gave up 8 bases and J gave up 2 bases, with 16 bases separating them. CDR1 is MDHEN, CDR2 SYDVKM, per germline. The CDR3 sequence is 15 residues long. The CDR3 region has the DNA TGTGCCAGCTCTTCTCCCGGGAGCCCCTACAATGAGCAGTTCTTC. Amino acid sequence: CASSSPGSPYNEQFF. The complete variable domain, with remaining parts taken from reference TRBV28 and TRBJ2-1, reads DVKVTQSSRYLVKRTGEKVFLECVQDMDHENMFWYRQDPGLGLRLIYFSYDVKMKEKGDIPEGYSVSREKKERFSLILESASTNQTSMYLCASSSPGSPYNEQFFGPGTRLTVL.

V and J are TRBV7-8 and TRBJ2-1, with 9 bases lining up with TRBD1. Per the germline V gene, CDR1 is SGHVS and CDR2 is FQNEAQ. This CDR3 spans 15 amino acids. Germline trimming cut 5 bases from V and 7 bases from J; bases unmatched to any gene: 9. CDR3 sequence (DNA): TGTGCCAGCAGCATGTCCGGGACAGGGAGGAATGAGCAGTTCTTC. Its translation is CASSMSGTGRNEQFF. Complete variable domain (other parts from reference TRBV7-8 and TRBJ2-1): GAGVSQSPRYKVAKRGQDVALRCDPISGHVSLFWYQQALGQGPEFLTYFQNEAQLDKSGLPSDRFFAERPEGSVSTLKIQRTQQEDSAVYLCASSMSGTGRNEQFFGPGTRLTVL.

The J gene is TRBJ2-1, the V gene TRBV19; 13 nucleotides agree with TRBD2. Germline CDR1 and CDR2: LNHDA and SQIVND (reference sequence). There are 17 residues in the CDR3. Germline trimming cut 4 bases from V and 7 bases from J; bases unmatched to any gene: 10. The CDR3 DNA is TGTGCCAGTAGTACCTACGCCGGGACTAGCGGGGCAAATGAGCAGTTCTTC. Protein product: CASSTYAGTSGANEQFF.

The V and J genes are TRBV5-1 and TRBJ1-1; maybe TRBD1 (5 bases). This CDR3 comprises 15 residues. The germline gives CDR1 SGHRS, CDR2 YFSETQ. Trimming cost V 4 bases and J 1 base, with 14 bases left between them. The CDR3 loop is CASSRTQVKNTEAFF. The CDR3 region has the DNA TGCGCCAGCAGCCGAACACAGGTGAAGAACACTGAAGCTTTCTTT.

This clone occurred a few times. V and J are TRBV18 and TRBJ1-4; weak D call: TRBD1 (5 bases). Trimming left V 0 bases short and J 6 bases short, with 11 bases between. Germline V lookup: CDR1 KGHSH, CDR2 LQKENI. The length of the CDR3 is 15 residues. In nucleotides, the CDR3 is TGTGCCAGCTCACCACCGGGGGTTGGATATGAAAAACTGTTTTTT. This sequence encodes CASSPPGVGYEKLFF.

CDR3 in amino acids: CASSLGPVREQYF. The CDR3 region has the DNA TGCGCCAGCAGCTTGGGCCCGGTTCGCGAGCAGTACTTC. The chain links TRBV5-1 to TRBJ2-7; the D is unclear. Trimming left V 0 bases short and J 6 bases short, with 10 bases between. Germline CDR1 SGHRS, CDR2 YFSETQ. The CDR3 extends over 13 amino acids. The full variable domain, its missing parts supplied by reference TRBV5-1 and TRBJ2-7, is KAGVTQTPRYLIKTRGQQVTLSCSPISGHRSVSWYQQTPGQGLQFLFEYFSETQRNKGNFPGRFSGRQFSNSRSEMNVSTLELGDSALYLCASSLGPVREQYFGPGTRLTVT.

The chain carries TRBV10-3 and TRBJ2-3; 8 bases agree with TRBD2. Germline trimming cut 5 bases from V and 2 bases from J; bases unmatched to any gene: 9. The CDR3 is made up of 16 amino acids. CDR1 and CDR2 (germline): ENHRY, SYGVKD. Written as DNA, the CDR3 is TGTGCCATCAGTAAACAGACTAGCGAACTCACAGATACGCAGTATTTT. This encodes CAISKQTSELTDTQYF.

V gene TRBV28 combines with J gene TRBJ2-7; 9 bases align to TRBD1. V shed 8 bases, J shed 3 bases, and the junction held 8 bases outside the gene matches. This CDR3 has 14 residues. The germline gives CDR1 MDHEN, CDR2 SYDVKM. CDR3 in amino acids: CASAEGQGIYEQYF. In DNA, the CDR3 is TGTGCCAGCGCAGAGGGACAGGGTATCTACGAGCAGTACTTC. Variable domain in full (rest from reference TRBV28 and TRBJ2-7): DVKVTQSSRYLVKRTGEKVFLECVQDMDHENMFWYRQDPGLGLRLIYFSYDVKMKEKGDIPEGYSVSREKKERFSLILESASTNQTSMYLCASAEGQGIYEQYFGPGTRLTVT.

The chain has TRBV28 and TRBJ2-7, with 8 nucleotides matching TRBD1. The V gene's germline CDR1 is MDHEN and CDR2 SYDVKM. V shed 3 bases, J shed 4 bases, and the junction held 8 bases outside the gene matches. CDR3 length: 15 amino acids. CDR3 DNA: TGTGCCAGCAGTTTGAGTACGACAGGGGAATACGAGCAGTACTTC. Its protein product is CASSLSTTGEYEQYF.

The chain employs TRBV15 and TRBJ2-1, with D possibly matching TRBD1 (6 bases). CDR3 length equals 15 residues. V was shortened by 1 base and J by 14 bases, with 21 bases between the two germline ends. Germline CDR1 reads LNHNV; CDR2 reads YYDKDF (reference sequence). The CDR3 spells CATSRGSLGAGLEFF. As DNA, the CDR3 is TGTGCCACCAGCAGAGGCTCCCTGGGGGCGGGCCTTGAGTTCTTC.

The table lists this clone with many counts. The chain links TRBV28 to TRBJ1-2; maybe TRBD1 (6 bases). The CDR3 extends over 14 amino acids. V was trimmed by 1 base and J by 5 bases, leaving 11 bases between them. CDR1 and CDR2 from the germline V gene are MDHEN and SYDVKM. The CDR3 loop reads CASSLYREGYGYTF. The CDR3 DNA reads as TGTGCCAGCAGTTTATACAGGGAAGGATATGGCTACACCTTC.

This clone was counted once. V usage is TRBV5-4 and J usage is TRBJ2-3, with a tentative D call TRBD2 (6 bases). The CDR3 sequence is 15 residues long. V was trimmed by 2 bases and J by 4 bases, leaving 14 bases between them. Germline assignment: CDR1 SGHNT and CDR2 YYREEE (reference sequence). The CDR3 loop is CASSLWSSGADTQYF. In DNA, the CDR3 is TGTGCCAGCAGCTTATGGAGTAGCGGCGCAGATACGCAGTATTTT.

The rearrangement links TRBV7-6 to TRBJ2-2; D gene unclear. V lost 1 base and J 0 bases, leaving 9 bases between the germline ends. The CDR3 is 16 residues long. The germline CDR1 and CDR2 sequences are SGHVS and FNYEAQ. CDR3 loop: CASSLDPGPNTGELFF. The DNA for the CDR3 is TGTGCCAGCAGCTTAGATCCGGGCCCGAACACCGGGGAGCTGTTTTTT.

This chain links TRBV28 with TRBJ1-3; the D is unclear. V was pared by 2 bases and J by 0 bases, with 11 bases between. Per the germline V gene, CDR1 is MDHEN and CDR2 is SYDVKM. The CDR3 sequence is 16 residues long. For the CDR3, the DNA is TGTGCCAGCAGTTTACTGGTAGGGCCCTCTGGAAACACCATATATTTT. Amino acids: CASSLLVGPSGNTIYF.

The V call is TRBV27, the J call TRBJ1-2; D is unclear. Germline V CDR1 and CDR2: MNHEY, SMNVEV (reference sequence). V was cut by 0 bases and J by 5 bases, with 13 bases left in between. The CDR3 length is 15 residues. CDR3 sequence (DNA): TGTGCCAGCAGTTTATCGCACACCGGGCGGTATGGCTACACCTTC. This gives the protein CASSLSHTGRYGYTF.